This T cell receptor (beta chain) was sequenced for a study of blood T cell repertoires in COVID-19. Study context: The United States, Italy and Spain provided the acute and convalescent COVID-19 samples. Sources were T cells, B-cell-depleted T cells, or PBMCs; the material itself was cDNA or gDNA.

In the source study's methods: Quantification of nucleated cells was approximated via reference gene primer amplification. TCRdb keeps only in-frame clones here, not all; method: immunoSEQ multiplex PCR. V, J and clone size reflect that table, while D and trimming were determined from the DNA. The sample shows 100,000 to 120,000 clones, over 60% of them seen only once. Trimming left V 4 bases short and J 0 bases short, with 15 bases between. CDR1 and CDR2 from the germline V gene are MNHEY and SVGAGI. CDR3 length: 16 residues. Specimen: peripheral blood. The chain is built from TRBV6-5 and TRBJ1-1; D unresolved. This clonotype was sampled from a woman aged 80 or over with acute or convalescent COVID-19. The CDR3: CASSFPRPGMNTEAFF. CDR3 sequence (DNA): TGTGCCAGCAGTTTCCCCCGCCCGGGTATGAACACTGAAGCTTTCTTT.